This TCR beta chain comes out of a study of CD8+CD57+ T cells in acquired aplastic anemia. The study's findings and limits: Comparison of patients with controls identified about 27 shared CD8+ CDR3 sequences.

Previously, flow cytometry had revealed CD8+CD57+ cell expansion in the patients chosen for sequencing. Investigators profiled TCR beta VDJ and CDR3 from genomic DNA template. MiXCR, applied by TCRdb to the reads, yields one record per CDR3 protein. The sample holds roughly 250,000 distinct CDR3 sequences, roughly half seen once. In regard to this clonotype: Its specificity is not known.

The material sequenced was sorted CD4+, CD8+, or CD8+CD57+ T cells (not recorded which) from PBMCs. The TCR originated in a human donor with aplastic anemia.

The CDR3 loop is CASSSQQGARGTGELFF. CDR3 DNA: TGTGCCAGCAGCTCCCAACAGGGGGCGCGGGGCACCGGGGAGCTGTTTTTT. The genes are TRBV7-8 and TRBJ2-2; 9 bases are a match to TRBD1. CDR3 length: 17 residues. Germline loops: CDR1 SGHVS, CDR2 FQNEAQ. Trimming cost V 4 bases and J 4 bases; bases outside gene matches: 10.